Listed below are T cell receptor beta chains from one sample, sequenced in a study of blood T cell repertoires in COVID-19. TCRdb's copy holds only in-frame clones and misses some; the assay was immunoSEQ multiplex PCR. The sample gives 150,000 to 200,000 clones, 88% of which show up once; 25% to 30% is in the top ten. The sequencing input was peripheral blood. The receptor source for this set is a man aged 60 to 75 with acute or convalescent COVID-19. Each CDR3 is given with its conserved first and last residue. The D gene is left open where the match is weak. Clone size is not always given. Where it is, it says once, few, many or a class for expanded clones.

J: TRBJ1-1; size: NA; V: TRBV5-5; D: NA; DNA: TGTGCCAGCAGCGGCGGCTTACTCGACACTGAAGCTTTCTTT; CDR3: CASSGGLLDTEAFF
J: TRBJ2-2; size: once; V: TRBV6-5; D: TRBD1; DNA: TGTGCCAGCAGCCGGGACAGGTCATCCGGGGAGCTGTTTTTT; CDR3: CASSRDRSSGELFF
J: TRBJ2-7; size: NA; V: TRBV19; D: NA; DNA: TGTGCCAGTAGTATTGGGCAGGGAGGACCCTACGAGCAGTACTTC; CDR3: CASSIGQGGPYEQYF
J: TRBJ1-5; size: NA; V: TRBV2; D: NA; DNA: TGTGCCAGCACAGGGGACAACCACGATCAGCCCCAGCATTTT; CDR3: CASTGDNHDQPQHF
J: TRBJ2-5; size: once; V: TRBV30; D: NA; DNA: TGTGCCTGGAGTCGGGAGTTTAAAGACCAGTACTTC; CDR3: CAWSREFKDQYF
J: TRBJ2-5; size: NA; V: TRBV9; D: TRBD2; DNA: TGTGCCAGCAGCGTAGGACTAGCGGGGGGGCTGGAGACCCAGTACTTC; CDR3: CASSVGLAGGLETQYF
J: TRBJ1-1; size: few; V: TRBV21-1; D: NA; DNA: TGTGCCAGCAGCAAAGGTCGACTAGGCAACACTGAAGCTTTCTTT; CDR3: CASSKGRLGNTEAFF
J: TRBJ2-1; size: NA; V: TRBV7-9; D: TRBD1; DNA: TGTGCCAGCAGCTTCGCGGATGGGGACAGGGTCAAGGAGCAGTTCTTC; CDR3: CASSFADGDRVKEQFF
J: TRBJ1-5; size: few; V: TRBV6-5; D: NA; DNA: TGTGCCAGCGTGGGGCGCGGATGGGGATATCAGCCCCAGCATTTT; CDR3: CASVGRGWGYQPQHF
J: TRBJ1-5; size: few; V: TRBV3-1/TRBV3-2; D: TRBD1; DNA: TGTGCCAGCAGCCGCGCAGGGGGGAATCAGCCCCAGCATTTT; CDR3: CASSRAGGNQPQHF
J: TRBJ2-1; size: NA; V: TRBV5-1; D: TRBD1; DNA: TGCGCCAGCAGCTTGGAGAGACAGGGTACCTACAATGAGCAGTTCTTC; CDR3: CASSLERQGTYNEQFF
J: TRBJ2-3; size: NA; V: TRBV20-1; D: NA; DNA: TGCAGTGCTAGTCTAAGGACAGTGACTAGCACAGATACGCAGTATTTT; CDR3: CSASLRTVTSTDTQYF
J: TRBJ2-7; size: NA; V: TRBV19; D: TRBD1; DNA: TGTGCCACCGGGACAGGGCAGGCCTACGAGCAGTACTTC; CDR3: CATGTGQAYEQYF
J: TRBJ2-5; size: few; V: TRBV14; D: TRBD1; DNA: TGTGCCAGCAGCCCCCGCAGGGGGCGCGGAGAGACCCAGTACTTC; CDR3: CASSPRRGRGETQYF
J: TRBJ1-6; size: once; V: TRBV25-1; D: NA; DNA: TGTGCCAGCAGTGGATCCAGAATCAATTCACCCCTCCACTTT; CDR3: CASSGSRINSPLHF
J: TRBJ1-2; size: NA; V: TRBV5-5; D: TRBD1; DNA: TGTGCCAGCAACTCACAGGGGGCTGGCTACACCTTC; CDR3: CASNSQGAGYTF
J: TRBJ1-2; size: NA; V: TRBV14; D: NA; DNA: TGTGCCAGCAGCTCCTATGGGGGCGCGTTCTATGGCTACACCTTC; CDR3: CASSSYGGAFYGYTF
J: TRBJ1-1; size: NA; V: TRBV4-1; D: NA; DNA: TGCGCCAGCAGCCAAGATCCTACGGGGAACACTGAAGCTTTCTTT; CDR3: CASSQDPTGNTEAFF
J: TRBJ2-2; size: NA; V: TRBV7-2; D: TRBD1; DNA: TGTGCCAGCCGGAACGGACAGGGAAACACCGGGGAGCTGTTTTTT; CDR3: CASRNGQGNTGELFF
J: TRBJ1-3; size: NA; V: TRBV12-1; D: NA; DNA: TGTGCCAGCACCTACAGGGTATATCTCTCTGGAAACACCATATATTTT; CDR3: CASTYRVYLSGNTIYF
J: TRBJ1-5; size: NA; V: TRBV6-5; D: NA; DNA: TGTGCCAGCAGCCGCCAGGGGCAGGCGAATCAGCCCCAGCATTTT; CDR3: CASSRQGQANQPQHF
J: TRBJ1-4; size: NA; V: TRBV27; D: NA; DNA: TGTGCCAGCAGTTCCGGACAGAAAAATGAAAAACTGTTTTTT; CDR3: CASSSGQKNEKLFF
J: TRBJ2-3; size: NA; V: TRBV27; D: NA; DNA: TGTGCCAGCAGTTTAAGGAGCCATCACGATACGCAGTATTTT; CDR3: CASSLRSHHDTQYF
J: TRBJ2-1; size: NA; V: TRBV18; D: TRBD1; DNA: TGTGCCAGCTCACGTGACAGGGTTAATGAGCAGTTCTTC; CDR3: CASSRDRVNEQFF
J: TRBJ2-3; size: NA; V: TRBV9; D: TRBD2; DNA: TGTGCCAGCAGCGTCACCAGCGGGGGGGCAGATACGCAGTATTTT; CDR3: CASSVTSGGADTQYF
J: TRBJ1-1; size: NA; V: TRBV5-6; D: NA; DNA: TGTGCCAGCAGCTTGGACAGGGTCCGGTCTTTTGGCACTGAAGCTTTCTTT; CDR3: CASSLDRVRSFGTEAFF
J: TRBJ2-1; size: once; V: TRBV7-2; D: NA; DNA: NA; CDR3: CASSLVASGSPGFF
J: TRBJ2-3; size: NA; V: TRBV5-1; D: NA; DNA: TGCGCCAGCAGCTTCAGTGGTGGGACGGGGGTCCGCACAGATACGCAGTATTTT; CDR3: CASSFSGGTGVRTDTQYF
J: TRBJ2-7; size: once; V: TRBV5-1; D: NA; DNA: TGCGCCAGCAAGCGACAGGACTCCTACGAGCAGTACTTC; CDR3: CASKRQDSYEQYF
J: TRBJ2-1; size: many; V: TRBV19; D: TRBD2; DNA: TGTGCCAGTACCCATACGGCGGGGGTCTCCTACAATGAGCAGTTCTTC; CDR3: CASTHTAGVSYNEQFF
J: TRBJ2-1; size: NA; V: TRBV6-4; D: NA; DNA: TGTGCCAGCAGCTTAGAGCGTAGCTCCTACAATGAGCAGTTCTTC; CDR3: CASSLERSSYNEQFF
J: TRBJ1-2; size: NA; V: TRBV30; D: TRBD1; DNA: TGTGCCTGGAGTGTAGACAGGGTGGCTGGCTACACCTTC; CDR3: CAWSVDRVAGYTF
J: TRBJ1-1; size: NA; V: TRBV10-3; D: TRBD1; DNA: TGTGCCACCGCAGGAGGGGGCGGCATGAACACTGAAGCTTTCTTT; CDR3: CATAGGGGMNTEAFF
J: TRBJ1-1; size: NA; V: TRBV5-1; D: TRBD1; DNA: TGCGCCAGCACCACGACAGGGGCGAACACTGAAGCTTTCTTT; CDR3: CASTTTGANTEAFF
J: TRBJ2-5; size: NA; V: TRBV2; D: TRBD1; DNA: TGTGCCAGCAGAGGAGAGGGGGCGAAAGAGACCCAGTACTTC; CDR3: CASRGEGAKETQYF
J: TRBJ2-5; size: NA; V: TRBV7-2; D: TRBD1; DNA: TGTGCCAGCAGCTTAGTCCCGGGACAGGGGGAAGAGACCCAGTACTTC; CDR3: CASSLVPGQGEETQYF
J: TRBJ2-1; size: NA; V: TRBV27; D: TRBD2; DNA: TGTGCCAGCAGGGCCGGGACTAGCGGGAGCGAAACCTACAATGAGCAGTTCTTC; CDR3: CASRAGTSGSETYNEQFF
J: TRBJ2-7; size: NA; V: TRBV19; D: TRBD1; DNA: TGTGCCAGTAGTAAAACCGGACAGGGTACATACGAGCAGTACTTC; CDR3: CASSKTGQGTYEQYF
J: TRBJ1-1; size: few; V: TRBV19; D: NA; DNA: TGTGCCAGTAGTATAGATAAGACAGGCCTTTATTCCCCCACTGAAGCTTTCTTT; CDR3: CASSIDKTGLYSPTEAFF
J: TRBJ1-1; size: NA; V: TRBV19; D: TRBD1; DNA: TGTGCCAGTAGTATCGGGACAGGGGCCTGGAACACTGAAGCTTTCTTT; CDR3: CASSIGTGAWNTEAFF
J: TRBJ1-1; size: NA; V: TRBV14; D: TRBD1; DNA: TGTGCCAGCAGCTTACGCGGGACAGGGGACCCTGAAGCTTTCTTT; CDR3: CASSLRGTGDPEAFF
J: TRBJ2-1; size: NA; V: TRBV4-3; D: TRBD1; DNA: TGCGCCAGCAGCCAAGATGTCAGGGGGCACCACAATGAGCAGTTCTTC; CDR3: CASSQDVRGHHNEQFF
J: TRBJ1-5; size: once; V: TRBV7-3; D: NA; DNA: TGTGCCAGCAGCTTAAGTATCGGGCAGCCCCAGCATTTT; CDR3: CASSLSIGQPQHF
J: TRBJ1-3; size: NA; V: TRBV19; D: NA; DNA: TGTGCCAGTAGTACCCGGGACAACTCTGGAAACACCATATATTTT; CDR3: CASSTRDNSGNTIYF
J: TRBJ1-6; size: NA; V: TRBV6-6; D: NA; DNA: TGTGCCAGCAGTCCCCTGTTCAGGATGACCTATAATTCACCCCTCCACTTT; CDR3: CASSPLFRMTYNSPLHF
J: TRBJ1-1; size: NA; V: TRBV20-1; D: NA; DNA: TGCAGTGCTAGTGGTTGGGGGGGGACTGAAGCTTTCTTT; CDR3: CSASGWGGTEAFF
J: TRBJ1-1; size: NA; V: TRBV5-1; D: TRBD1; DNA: TGCGCCAGCAGCCCAAACAGGGGGCGAGGGAACACTGAAGCTTTCTTT; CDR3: CASSPNRGRGNTEAFF
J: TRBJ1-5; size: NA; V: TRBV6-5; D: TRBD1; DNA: TGTGCCAGCAGCCTCCGGGACAGCCTTTGGCCCCAGCATTTT; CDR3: CASSLRDSLWPQHF
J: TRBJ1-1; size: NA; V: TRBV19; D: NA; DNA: TGTGCCAGTAGTCCGACAGTAAAGAACACTGAAGCTTTCTTT; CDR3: CASSPTVKNTEAFF
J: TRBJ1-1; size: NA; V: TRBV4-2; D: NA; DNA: TGTGCCAGCAGCCAAGACCAAGGGGTGAACACTGAAGCTTTCTTT; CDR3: CASSQDQGVNTEAFF
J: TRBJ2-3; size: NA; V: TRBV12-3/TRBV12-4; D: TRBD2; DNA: TGTGCCAGCTCACTAGCGGGGGTTGAGCAGTATTTT; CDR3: CASSLAGVEQYF
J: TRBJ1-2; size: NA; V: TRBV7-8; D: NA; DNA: TGTGCCAGCAGCCCCCCCCCTCCGTGGGCGGGCTACACCTTC; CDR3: CASSPPPPWAGYTF
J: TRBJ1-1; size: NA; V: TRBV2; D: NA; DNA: TGTGCCAGCAGTGAGACATGGGAGGAGAACACTGAAGCTTTCTTT; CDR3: CASSETWEENTEAFF
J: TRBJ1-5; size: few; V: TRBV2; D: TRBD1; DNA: TGTGCCAGCAGTGAGGACAGGGGCAATCAGCCCCAGCATTTT; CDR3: CASSEDRGNQPQHF
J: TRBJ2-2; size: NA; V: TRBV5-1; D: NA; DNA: TGCGCCAGCAGCTTGACAGGGAACACCGGGGAGCTGTTTTTT; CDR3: CASSLTGNTGELFF
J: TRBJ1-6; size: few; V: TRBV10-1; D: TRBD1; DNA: TGCGCCAGCCCTGCAAGACGGGACAGGAGCATTTCAGATAATTCACCCCTCCACTTT; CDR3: CASPARRDRSISDNSPLHF
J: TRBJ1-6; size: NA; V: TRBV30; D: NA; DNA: TGTGCCTGGAGTGTTGGACAGACGACACCCCTCCACTTT; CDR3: CAWSVGQTTPLHF